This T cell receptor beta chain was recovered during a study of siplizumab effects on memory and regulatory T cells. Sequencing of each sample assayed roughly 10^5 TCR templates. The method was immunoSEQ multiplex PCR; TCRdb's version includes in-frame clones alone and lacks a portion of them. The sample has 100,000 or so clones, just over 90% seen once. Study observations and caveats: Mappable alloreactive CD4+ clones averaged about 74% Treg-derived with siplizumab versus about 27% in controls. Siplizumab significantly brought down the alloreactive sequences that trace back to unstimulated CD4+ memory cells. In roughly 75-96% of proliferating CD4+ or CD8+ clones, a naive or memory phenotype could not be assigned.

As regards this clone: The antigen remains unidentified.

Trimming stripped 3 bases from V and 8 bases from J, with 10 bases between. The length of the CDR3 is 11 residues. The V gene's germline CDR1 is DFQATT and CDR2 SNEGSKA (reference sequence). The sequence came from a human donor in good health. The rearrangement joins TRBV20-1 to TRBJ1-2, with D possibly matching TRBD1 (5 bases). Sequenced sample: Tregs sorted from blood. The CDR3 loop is CSASIGAGYTF. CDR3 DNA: TGCAGTGCTAGCATTGGGGCCGGCTACACCTTC.